This T cell receptor (beta chain) was sequenced during a study of blood T cell repertoires in COVID-19. The wider study: Specimens from acute and convalescent COVID-19 originated in the United States, Italy and Spain. T cells, B-cell-depleted T cells, or PBMCs provided the cDNA or gDNA that served as material.

Source study methods: The authors estimated nucleated cell counts from reference gene primer amplification. Here immunoSEQ multiplex PCR was the method, and the copy in TCRdb shows in-frame clones only, minus some. That table gives V, J and clone size, and the DNA gave D and trimming. This sample has around 370,000 clones, with nearly 90% found just once. The sequence was collected from a man between 18 and 35 years old with active or convalescent COVID-19. Sequenced: peripheral blood.

CDR3: CASSQDTSGGAGTQYF. The CDR3 DNA sequence: TGTGCCAGCAGCCAAGATACTAGCGGGGGGGCCGGTACGCAGTATTTT. The gene calls are TRBV4-2 and TRBJ2-3; 13 bases line up with TRBD2. CDR1 and CDR2 from the germline V gene are LGHNA and YNFKEQ. CDR3 size: 16 residues. The V segment lost 0 bases and the J segment 8 bases; nucleotides outside the gene matches: 5.